Below are 20 T cell receptor beta chains sequenced from a single sample in a study of graft-versus-host responses after intestinal transplantation. Antigens of these TCRs are unknown. Method: immunoSEQ multiplex PCR; TCRdb's copy keeps in-frame clones and lacks some. Among more than 65,000 clones listed, 75% to 95% were seen once. Source: unstimulated CD8+ T cells sorted from spleen or lymph node cells, taken before transplant. Source of these receptors: a human donor who was the organ donor for an intestinal transplant.

The V gene is TRBV7-6, the J gene TRBJ2-2; 13 bases line up with TRBD2. In germline, CDR1 is SGHVS, CDR2 FNYEAQ. The CDR3 loop spans 15 amino acids. The V and J ends lost 5 bases and 6 bases, in that order; junction bases with no gene match: 3. The CDR3 spells CASSATSGRAGELFF. The DNA of the CDR3 is TGTGCCAGCAGCGCCACTAGCGGGAGGGCCGGGGAGCTGTTTTTT. The whole variable domain, filled in from reference TRBV7-6 and TRBJ2-2, reads GAGVSQSPRYKVTKRGQDVALRCDPISGHVSLYWYRQALGQGPEFLTYFNYEAQQDKSGLPNDRFSAERPEGSISTLTIQRTEQRDSAMYRCASSATSGRAGELFFGEGSRLTVL.

The chain recombines TRBV4-1 with TRBJ2-7; possible D gene TRBD1, 5 bases. The germline CDR1 and CDR2 sequences are MGHRA and YSYEKL. Trimming removed 0 bases at V and 3 bases at J, with 9 bases between. The CDR3 consists of 14 residues. The chain's CDR3 is CASSQELGDYEQYF. CDR3 bases: TGCGCCAGCAGCCAAGAGTTAGGGGACTACGAGCAGTACTTC.

This chain connects TRBV29-1 to TRBJ2-7; no clear D. In germline, CDR1 is SQVTM, CDR2 ANQGSEA. V lost 4 bases to trimming and J lost 0 bases, with 10 bases between them. The CDR3 loop spans 13 amino acids. As DNA, the CDR3 is TGCAGCGTTGTTCTTCCCTCCTCCTACGAGCAGTACTTC. This translates into CSVVLPSSYEQYF.

This chain links TRBV13 with TRBJ2-1; 9 bases match TRBD2. This CDR3 is 15 amino acids long. The germline CDR1 and CDR2 sequences are PRHDT and FYEKMQ (reference sequence). V shed 3 bases, J shed 7 bases, and the junction held 7 bases outside the gene matches. CDR3 DNA: TGTGCCAGCAGCTTTGTACTAGCGGGTATGAATGAGCAGTTCTTC. Its translation is CASSFVLAGMNEQFF. Using reference TRBV13 and TRBJ2-1 for the parts outside the CDR3, the full variable domain is AAGVIQSPRHLIKEKRETATLKCYPIPRHDTVYWYQQGPGQDPQFLISFYEKMQSDKGSIPDRFSAQQFSDYHSELNMSSLELGDSALYFCASSFVLAGMNEQFFGPGTRLTVL.

This rearrangement joins TRBV7-9 to TRBJ2-1, with 7 bases lining up with TRBD2. Trimming at V came to 3 bases and at J to 5 bases, leaving 10 bases not matched to a gene. The V gene's germline CDR1 is SEHNR and CDR2 FQNEAQ (reference sequence). This CDR3 is built from 16 residues. CDR3 residues: CASSFGLTSLNNEQFF. The DNA of the CDR3 is TGTGCCAGCAGCTTTGGTTTGACTAGCCTTAACAATGAGCAGTTCTTC. Supplemented by reference TRBV7-9 and TRBJ2-1, the full variable domain reads DTGVSQNPRHKITKRGQNVTFRCDPISEHNRLYWYRQTLGQGPEFLTYFQNEAQLEKSRLLSDRFSAERPKGSFSTLEIQRTEQGDSAMYLCASSFGLTSLNNEQFFGPGTRLTVL.

This rearrangement joins TRBV21-1 to TRBJ2-3; the D call TRBD1 from the table was never checked on the DNA. TRBV21-1 is a pseudogene locus. The CDR3 contains 15 residues. The CDR3 coding sequence is TGTGCCAGCAGCATTAGACAGGGCGATTTGGATACGCAGTATTTT. Translated: CASSIRQGDLDTQYF.

This clone is a singleton in its sample. V usage is TRBV11-2 and J usage is TRBJ2-5, with a weak D call TRBD2 (5 bases). CDR1 is SGHAT, CDR2 FQNNGV, per germline. Trimming left V 6 bases short and J 4 bases short, with 21 bases between. This CDR3 has 16 residues. The CDR3 is CASSLNPVPAGETQYF. In DNA, the CDR3 is TGTGCCAGCAGTCTTAACCCCGTGCCGGCGGGAGAGACCCAGTACTTC.

V gene TRBV5-4 combines with J gene TRBJ1-2; D remains unclear. Germline CDR1 reads SGHNT; CDR2 reads YYREEE (reference sequence). This CDR3 comprises 13 residues. Trimming took off 0 bases at V and 4 bases at J, with 7 bases between the two ends. The CDR3 spells CASSLGTFYGYTF. The CDR3 nucleotides read TGTGCCAGCAGCTTGGGGACCTTCTATGGCTACACCTTC. Full variable domain (rest looked up from reference TRBV5-4 and TRBJ1-2): ETGVTQSPTHLIKTRGQQVTLRCSSQSGHNTVSWYQQALGQGPQFIFQYYREEENGRGNFPPRFSGLQFPNYSSELNVNALELDDSALYLCASSLGTFYGYTFGSGTRLTVV.

This clone was observed a handful of times. The genes are TRBV7-9 and TRBJ1-6; 7 bases are shared with TRBD1. CDR3 length: 14 residues. V lost 3 bases and J lost 7; bases outside the gene matches: 3. The germline V gene encodes CDR1 SEHNR and CDR2 FQNEAQ (reference sequence). CDR3 sequence (DNA): TGTGCCAGCAGCTTCAAGACAGGGAATTCACCCCTCCACTTT. It specifies CASSFKTGNSPLHF.

The chain carries TRBV11-2 and TRBJ2-6; unclear D gene. Between the trimmed V and J ends, which lost 4 bases and 6 bases, there was a span of 13 bases. The CDR3 totals 15 residues. CDR1 and CDR2 (germline): SGHAT, FQNNGV. The CDR3 here is CASSSLGIQANVLTF. The DNA of the CDR3 is TGTGCCAGCAGCTCATTGGGGATACAGGCCAACGTCCTGACTTTC. Complete variable domain (other parts from reference TRBV11-2 and TRBJ2-6): EAGVAQSPRYKIIEKRQSVAFWCNPISGHATLYWYQQILGQGPKLLIQFQNNGVVDDSQLPKDRFSAERLKGVDSTLKIQPAKLEDSAVYLCASSSLGIQANVLTFGAGSRLTVL.

The chain uses TRBV4-2 and TRBJ2-5; D is undetermined. CDR1 is LGHNA and CDR2 is YNFKEQ in the germline V gene. V was cut by 0 bases and J by 4 bases, with 9 bases left in between. The CDR3 contains 14 residues. CDR3 sequence reads: CASSQDVSRETQYF. The CDR3 DNA is TGTGCCAGCAGCCAAGATGTATCACGAGAGACCCAGTACTTC.

V is TRBV7-2 and J is TRBJ2-7; D gene uncertain. V dropped 3 bases and J dropped 3 bases, with 0 bases sitting between them. CDR1 and CDR2 from the germline V gene are SGHTA and FQGNSA. This CDR3 is 10 amino acids long. CDR3 region: CASSFYEQYF. In DNA form, the CDR3 reads TGTGCCAGCAGCTTCTACGAGCAGTACTTC.

This clone was observed a single time. The junction does not match germline at one end; this may be a read error. The rearrangement joins TRBV28 to TRBJ2-7; weak D call: TRBD2 (6 bases). This CDR3 is built from 16 residues. Germline CDR1 and CDR2: MDHEN and SYDVKM. The CDR3 DNA follows: TGTGCCAGCAGGCCTGAGGCGGGACGACCCTCCCACGAGCAGTACTTC. Its protein is CASRPEAGRPSHEQYF.

This clone has just one count. In nucleotides, the CDR3 is TGTGCCAGTAGTATAGGGGGGAATTCACCCCTCCACTTT. Translating it yields CASSIGGNSPLHF. This chain joins TRBV19 and TRBJ1-6; a possible D gene is TRBD1 (5 bases). CDR1 is LNHDA, CDR2 SQIVND, per germline (reference sequence). V was shortened by 1 base and J by 7 bases, with 5 bases between the two germline ends. The CDR3 has 13 amino acids.

The chain employs TRBV11-2 and TRBJ2-7; TRBD1 is a possible D gene (5 bases). The CDR3 consists of 14 residues. Germline V gene sequence: CDR1 SGHAT, CDR2 FQNNGV. V shed 5 bases and J shed 3 bases, with 14 bases lying between them. For the CDR3, the DNA is TGTGCCAGCAGCGTAGGGGAAAAGGGCTACGAGCAGTACTTC. Encoded protein: CASSVGEKGYEQYF.

The V gene is TRBV7-6, the J gene TRBJ2-3, with 7 positions matching TRBD2. The V segment lost 1 base and the J segment 1 base; nucleotides outside the gene matches: 2. The CDR3 extends over 15 amino acids. Per germline, CDR1 SGHVS and CDR2 FNYEAQ. CDR3 DNA sequence: TGTGCCAGCAGCTTAGTCGCGGGGGGCACAGATACGCAGTATTTT. Protein sequence: CASSLVAGGTDTQYF.

V is TRBV5-6 and J is TRBJ1-1, with D hard to call. Between the trimmed V and J ends, which lost 0 bases and 3 bases, there was a span of 0 bases. Germline V gene sequence: CDR1 SGHDT, CDR2 YYEEEE. This CDR3 has 11 residues. The CDR3 region is CASSLDTEAFF. Written as DNA, the CDR3 is TGTGCCAGCAGCTTGGACACTGAAGCTTTCTTT.

This chain joins TRBV29-1 and TRBJ2-5; no reliable D call. Germline V gives CDR1 SQVTM, CDR2 ANQGSEA. The length of the CDR3 is 13 residues. V dropped 5 bases and J dropped 2 bases, with 12 bases sitting between them. The CDR3 region is CSVFGDHQETQYF. The CDR3 coding sequence is TGCAGCGTTTTCGGAGATCATCAAGAGACCCAGTACTTC.

V gene TRBV30 combines with J gene TRBJ2-1, with TRBD2 matching 10 bases. The CDR3 is 14 amino acids. Trimming at V came to 2 bases and at J to 10 bases, leaving 8 bases not matched to a gene. Germline V gene data show CDR1 as GTSNPN and CDR2 as SVGIG (reference sequence). As DNA, the CDR3 is TGTGCCTGGAGTAAGAGCGGGAGGGAAGGCGAGCAGTTCTTC. This sequence encodes CAWSKSGREGEQFF.

V usage is TRBV10-1 and J usage is TRBJ2-7, with D perhaps TRBD2 (6 bases). V lost 5 bases, J lost 1 base, and 9 bases lay in between. The germline CDR1 and CDR2 sequences are WNHNN and SYGVQD (reference sequence). This CDR3 comprises 13 residues. The CDR3 protein is CASSSGLSYEQYF. The CDR3 DNA reads as TGCGCCAGCAGTAGCGGGTTATCCTACGAGCAGTACTTC.